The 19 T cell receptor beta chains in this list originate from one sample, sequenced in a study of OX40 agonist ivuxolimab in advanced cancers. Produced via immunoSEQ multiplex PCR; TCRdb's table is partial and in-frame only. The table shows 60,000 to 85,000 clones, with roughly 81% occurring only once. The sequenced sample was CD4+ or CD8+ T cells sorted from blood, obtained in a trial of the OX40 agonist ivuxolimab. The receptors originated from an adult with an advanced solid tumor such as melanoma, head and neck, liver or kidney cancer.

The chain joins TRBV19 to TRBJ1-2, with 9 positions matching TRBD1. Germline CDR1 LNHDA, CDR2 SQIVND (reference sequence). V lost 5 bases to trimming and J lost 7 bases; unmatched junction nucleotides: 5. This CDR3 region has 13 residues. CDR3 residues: CASSEQGALGYTF. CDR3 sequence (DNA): TGTGCCAGTAGTGAACAGGGGGCGCTTGGCTACACCTTC.

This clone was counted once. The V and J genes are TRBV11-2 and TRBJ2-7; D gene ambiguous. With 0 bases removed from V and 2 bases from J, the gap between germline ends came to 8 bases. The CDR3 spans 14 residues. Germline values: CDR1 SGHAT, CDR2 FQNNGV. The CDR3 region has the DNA TGTGCCAGCAGCTTAGAGCGGCTAGCCTACGAGCAGTACTTC. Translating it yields CASSLERLAYEQYF.

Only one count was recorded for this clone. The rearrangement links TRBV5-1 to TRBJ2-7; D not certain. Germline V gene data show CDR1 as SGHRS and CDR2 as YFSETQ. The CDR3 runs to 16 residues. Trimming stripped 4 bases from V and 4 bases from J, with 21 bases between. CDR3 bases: TGCGCCAGCAGCGCGGACGATGTAGGTGTTTCTTACGAGCAGTACTTC. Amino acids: CASSADDVGVSYEQYF.

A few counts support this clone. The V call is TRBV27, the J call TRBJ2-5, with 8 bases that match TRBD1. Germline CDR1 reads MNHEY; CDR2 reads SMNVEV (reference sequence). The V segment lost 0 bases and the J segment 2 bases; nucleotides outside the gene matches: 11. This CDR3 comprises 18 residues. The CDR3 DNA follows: TGTGCCAGCAGTTTATCCCCCCAGGGGGCAGTCCCGCAAGAGACCCAGTACTTC. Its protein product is CASSLSPQGAVPQETQYF.

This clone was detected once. CDR3 bases: TGTGCCAGAACCCCGGAGGGGATGGAGGCTTTCTTT. Amino acid sequence: CARTPEGMEAFF. The V gene is TRBV2, the J gene TRBJ1-1; the D gene is possibly TRBD1 (5 bases). CDR3 length: 12 residues. The germline gives CDR1 SNHLY, CDR2 FYNNEI. V shed 9 bases and J shed 11 bases, with 19 bases lying between them.

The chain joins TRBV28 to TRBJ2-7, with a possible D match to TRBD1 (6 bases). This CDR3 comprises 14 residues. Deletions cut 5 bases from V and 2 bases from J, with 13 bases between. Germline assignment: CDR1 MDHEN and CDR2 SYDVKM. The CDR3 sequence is CASSRHRVPYEQYF. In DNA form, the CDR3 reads TGTGCCAGCAGTCGCCACAGGGTACCCTACGAGCAGTACTTC.

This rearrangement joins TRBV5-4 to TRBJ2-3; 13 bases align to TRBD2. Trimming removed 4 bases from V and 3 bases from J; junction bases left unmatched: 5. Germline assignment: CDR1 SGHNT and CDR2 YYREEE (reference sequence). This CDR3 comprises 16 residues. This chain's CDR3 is CASSPGTSGTTDTQYF. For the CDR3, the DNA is TGTGCCAGCAGCCCGGGGACTAGCGGGACAACAGATACGCAGTATTTT.

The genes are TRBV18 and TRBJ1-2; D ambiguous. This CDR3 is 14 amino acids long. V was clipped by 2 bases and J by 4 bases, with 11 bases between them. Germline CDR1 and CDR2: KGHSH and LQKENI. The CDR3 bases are TGTGCCAGCTCACCAGGGCCTTTAAGCTATGGCTACACCTTC. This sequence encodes CASSPGPLSYGYTF.

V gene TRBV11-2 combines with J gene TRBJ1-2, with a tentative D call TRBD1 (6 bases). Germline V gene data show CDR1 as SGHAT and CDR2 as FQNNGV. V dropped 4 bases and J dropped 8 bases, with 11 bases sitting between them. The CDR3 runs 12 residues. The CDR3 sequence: CASSSYREGYTF. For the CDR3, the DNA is TGTGCCAGCAGCTCTTACAGGGAAGGCTACACCTTC.

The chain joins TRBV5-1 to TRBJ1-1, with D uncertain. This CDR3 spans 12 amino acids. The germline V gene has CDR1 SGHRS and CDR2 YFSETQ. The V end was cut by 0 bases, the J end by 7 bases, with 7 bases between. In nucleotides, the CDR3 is TGCGCCAGCAGCTTGGAAGGCAGTGAAGCTTTCTTT. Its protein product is CASSLEGSEAFF.

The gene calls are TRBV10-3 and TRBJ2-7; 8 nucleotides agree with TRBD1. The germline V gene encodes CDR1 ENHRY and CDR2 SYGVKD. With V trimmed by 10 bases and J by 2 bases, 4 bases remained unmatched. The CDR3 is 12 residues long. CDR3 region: CATGQGTYEQYF. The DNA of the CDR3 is TGTGCCACCGGACAGGGAACCTACGAGCAGTACTTC.

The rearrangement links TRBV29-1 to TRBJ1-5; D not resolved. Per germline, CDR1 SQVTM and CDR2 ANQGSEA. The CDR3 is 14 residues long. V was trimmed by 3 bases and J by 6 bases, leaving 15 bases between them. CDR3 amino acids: CSVEEGGRGQPQHF. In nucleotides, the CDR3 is TGCAGCGTTGAGGAGGGAGGTCGGGGTCAGCCCCAGCATTTT.

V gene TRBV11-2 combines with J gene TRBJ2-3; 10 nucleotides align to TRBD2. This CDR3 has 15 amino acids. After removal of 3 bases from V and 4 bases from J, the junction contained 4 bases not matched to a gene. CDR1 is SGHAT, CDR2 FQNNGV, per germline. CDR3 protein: CASSFTSGIADTQYF. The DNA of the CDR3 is TGTGCCAGCAGCTTTACTAGCGGGATTGCAGATACGCAGTATTTT.

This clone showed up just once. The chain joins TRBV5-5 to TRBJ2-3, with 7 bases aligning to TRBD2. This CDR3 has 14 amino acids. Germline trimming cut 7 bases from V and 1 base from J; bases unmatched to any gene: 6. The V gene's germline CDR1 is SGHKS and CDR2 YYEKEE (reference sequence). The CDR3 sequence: CASDPREGTDTQYF. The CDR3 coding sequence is TGTGCCAGCGACCCCCGGGAGGGCACAGATACGCAGTATTTT.

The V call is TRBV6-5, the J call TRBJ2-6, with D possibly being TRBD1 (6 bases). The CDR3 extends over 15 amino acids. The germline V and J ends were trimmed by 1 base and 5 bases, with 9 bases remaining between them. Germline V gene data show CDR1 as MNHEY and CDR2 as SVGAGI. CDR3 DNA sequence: TGTGCCAGCAGTTACTTGGGGGCCAGGGCCAACGTCCTGACTTTC. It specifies CASSYLGARANVLTF.

CDR3 DNA: TGTGCCAGCAGTTCTGAGCAGGGTAATCAGCCCCAGCATTTT. Protein product: CASSSEQGNQPQHF. This sequence joins TRBV27 and TRBJ1-5; D is possibly TRBD1 (5 bases). Germline V gives CDR1 MNHEY, CDR2 SMNVEV (reference sequence). The CDR3 is 14 amino acids. Deletions cut 4 bases from V and 4 bases from J, with 11 bases between.

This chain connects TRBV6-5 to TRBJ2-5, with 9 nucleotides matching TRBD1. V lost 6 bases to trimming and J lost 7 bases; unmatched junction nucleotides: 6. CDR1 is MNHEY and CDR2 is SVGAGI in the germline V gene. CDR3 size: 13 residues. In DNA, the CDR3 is TGTGCCAGCAGGACGGACAGGGGATTGACCCAGTACTTC. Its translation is CASRTDRGLTQYF.

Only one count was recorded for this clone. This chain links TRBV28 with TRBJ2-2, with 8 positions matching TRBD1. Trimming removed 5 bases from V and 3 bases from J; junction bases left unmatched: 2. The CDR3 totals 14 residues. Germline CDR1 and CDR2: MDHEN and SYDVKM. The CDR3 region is CASSLTGDTGELFF. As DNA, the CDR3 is TGTGCCAGCAGTCTGACAGGGGACACCGGGGAGCTGTTTTTT.

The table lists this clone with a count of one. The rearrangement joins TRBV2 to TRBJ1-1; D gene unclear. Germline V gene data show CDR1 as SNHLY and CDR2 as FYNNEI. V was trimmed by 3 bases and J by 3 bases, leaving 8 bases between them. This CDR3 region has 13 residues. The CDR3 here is CASSDSLYTEAFF. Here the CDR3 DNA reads TGTGCCAGCAGTGATTCACTTTACACTGAAGCTTTCTTT.